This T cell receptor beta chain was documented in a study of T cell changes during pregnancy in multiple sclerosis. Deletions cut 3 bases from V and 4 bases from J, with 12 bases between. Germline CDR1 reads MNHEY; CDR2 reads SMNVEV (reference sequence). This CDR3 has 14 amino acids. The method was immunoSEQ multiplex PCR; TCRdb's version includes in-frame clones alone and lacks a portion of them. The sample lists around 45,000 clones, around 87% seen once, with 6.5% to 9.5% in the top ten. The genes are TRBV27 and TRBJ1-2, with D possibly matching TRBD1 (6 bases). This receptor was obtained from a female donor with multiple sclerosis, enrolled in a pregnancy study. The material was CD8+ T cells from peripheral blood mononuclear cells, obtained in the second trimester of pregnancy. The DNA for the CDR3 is TGTGCCAGCAGTTTGTGGGGGCCCCTCTATGGCTACACCTTC. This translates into CASSLWGPLYGYTF.